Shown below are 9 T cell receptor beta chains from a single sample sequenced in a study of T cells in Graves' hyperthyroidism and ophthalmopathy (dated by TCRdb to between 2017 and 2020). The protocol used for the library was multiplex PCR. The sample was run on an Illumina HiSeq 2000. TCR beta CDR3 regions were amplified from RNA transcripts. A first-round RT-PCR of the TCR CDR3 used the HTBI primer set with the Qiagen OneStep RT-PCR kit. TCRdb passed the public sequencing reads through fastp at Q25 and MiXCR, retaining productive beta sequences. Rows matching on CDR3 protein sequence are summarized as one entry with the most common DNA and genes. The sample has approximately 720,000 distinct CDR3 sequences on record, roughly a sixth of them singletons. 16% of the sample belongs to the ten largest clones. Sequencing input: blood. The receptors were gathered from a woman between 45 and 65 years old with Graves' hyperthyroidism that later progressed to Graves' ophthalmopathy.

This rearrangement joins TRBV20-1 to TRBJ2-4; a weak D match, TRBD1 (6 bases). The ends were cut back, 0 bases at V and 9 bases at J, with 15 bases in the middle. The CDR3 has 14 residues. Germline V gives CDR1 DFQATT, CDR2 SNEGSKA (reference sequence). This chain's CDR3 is CSARDSTGPGIQYF. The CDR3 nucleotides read TGCAGTGCTAGAGACTCGACAGGCCCGGGCATTCAGTACTTC.

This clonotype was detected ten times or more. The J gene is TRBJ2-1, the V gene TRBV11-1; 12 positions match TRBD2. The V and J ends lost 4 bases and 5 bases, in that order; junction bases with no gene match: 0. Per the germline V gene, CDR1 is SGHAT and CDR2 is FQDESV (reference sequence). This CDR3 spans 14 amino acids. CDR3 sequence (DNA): TGTGCCAGCAGCTCTAGCGGGGGGGACAATGAGCAGTTCTTC. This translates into CASSSSGGDNEQFF. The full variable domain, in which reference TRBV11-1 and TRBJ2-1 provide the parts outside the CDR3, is EAEVAQSPRYKITEKSQAVAFWCDPISGHATLYWYRQILGQGPELLVQFQDESVVDDSQLPKDRFSAERLKGVDSTLKIQPAELGDSAMYLCASSSSGGDNEQFFGPGTRLTVL.

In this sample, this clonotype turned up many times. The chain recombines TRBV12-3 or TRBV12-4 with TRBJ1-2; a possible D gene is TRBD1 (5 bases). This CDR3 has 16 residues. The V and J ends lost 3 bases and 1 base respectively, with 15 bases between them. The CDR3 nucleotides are TGTGCCAGCAGTTTTGGACCGGGGCTCCATAACTATGGCTACACCTTC. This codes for CASSFGPGLHNYGYTF.

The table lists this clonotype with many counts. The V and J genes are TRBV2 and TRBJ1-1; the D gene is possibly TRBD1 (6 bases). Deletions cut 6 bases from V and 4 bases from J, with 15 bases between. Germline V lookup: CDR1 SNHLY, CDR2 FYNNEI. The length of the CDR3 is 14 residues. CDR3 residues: CASRARGGSTEAFF. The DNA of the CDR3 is TGTGCCAGCAGGGCCAGGGGAGGGAGCACTGAAGCTTTCTTT.

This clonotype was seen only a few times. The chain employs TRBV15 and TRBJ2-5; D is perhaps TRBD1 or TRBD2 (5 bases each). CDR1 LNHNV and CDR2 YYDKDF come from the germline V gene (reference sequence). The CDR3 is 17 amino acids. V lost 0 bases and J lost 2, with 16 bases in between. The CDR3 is CATSRDGRGRGQETQYF. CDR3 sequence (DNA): TGTGCCACCAGCAGAGATGGTAGGGGTCGCGGGCAAGAGACCCAGTACTTC.

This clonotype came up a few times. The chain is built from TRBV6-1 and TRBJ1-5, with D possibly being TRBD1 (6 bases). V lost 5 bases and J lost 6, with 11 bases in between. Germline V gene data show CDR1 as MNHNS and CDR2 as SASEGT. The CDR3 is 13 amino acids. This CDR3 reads CASSSQGFQPQHF. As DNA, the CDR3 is TGTGCCAGCAGTTCACAGGGATTTCAGCCCCAGCATTTT.

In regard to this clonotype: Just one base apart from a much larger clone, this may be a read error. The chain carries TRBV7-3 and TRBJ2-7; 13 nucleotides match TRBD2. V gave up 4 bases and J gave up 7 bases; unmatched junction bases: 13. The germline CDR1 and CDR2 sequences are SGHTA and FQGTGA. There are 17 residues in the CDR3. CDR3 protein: CASSSSGTSGEAKEQYF. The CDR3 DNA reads TGTGCCAGCAGCTCATCCGGGACTAGCGGGGAGGCCAAAGAGCAGTACTTC.

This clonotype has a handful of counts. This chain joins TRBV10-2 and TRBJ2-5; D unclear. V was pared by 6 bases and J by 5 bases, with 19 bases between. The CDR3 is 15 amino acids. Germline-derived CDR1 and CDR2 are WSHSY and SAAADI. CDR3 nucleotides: TGCGCCAGCAGGACCTTGGTAGGAGAACCCGAGACCCAGTACTTC. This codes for CASRTLVGEPETQYF.

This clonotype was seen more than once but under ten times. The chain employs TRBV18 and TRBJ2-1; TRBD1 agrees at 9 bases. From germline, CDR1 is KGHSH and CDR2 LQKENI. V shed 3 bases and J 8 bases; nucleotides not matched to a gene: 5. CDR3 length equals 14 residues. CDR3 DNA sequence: TGTGCCAGCTCACCTCGGACAGGGGAGGATGAGCAGTTCTTC. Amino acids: CASSPRTGEDEQFF.